One and the same sample provided the 8 T cell receptor beta chains below, sequenced in a study of blood T cells in healthy people across ages. Using a J-beta primer mix together with a sample-barcoded 5' primer, a second PCR was run for about 7 to 12 cycles. One entry per CDR3 protein, called by TCRdb with MiXCR from the 5' RACE reads. This table has roughly 1.5 million distinct CDR3 sequences, approximately 43% appearing once. The material sequenced was blood. These receptors all stem from a woman between 18 and 29 years old in good health.

CDR3 loop: CSAGDFSWEQYF. The CDR3 bases are TGCAGTGCTGGGGACTTTTCCTGGGAGCAGTACTTC. The chain is built from TRBV20-1 and TRBJ2-7; possibly TRBD2 for D (6 bases). Trimming took off 5 bases at V and 7 bases at J, with 15 bases between the two ends. The CDR3 covers 12 residues. The germline V gene has CDR1 DFQATT and CDR2 SNEGSKA (reference sequence).

The chain links TRBV29-1 to TRBJ1-1; D ambiguous. V was clipped by 6 bases and J by 6 bases, with 11 bases between them. Looked up from germline, CDR1 is SQVTM and CDR2 is ANQGSEA. The CDR3 runs to 11 residues. The chain's CDR3 is CSVVKEAEAFF. CDR3 nucleotide sequence: TGCAGCGTAGTAAAGGAGGCTGAAGCTTTCTTT.

The rearrangement joins TRBV29-1 to TRBJ2-7; D is unclear. The CDR3 spans 14 residues. Germline lookup yields CDR1 SQVTM and CDR2 ANQGSEA. Trimming took off 0 bases at V and 5 bases at J, with 14 bases between the two ends. The CDR3 DNA is TGCAGCGTTGAAGATAGGGCCACGTTACACGAGCAGTACTTC. Translation gives CSVEDRATLHEQYF.

As regards this clonotype: A much bigger clone sits one base away, suggesting this may be a read error. The rearrangement uses TRBV6-1 and TRBJ1-5, with D unresolved. The V gene lost 1 base and the J gene lost 5 bases, with 12 bases spanning the gap. CDR1 MNHNS and CDR2 SASEGT come from the germline V gene. CDR3 length: 15 amino acids. The CDR3 region is CASSEGPGIHQPQHF. Written as DNA, the CDR3 is TGTGCCAGCAGTGAAGGGCCGGGTATCCATCAGCCCCAGCATTTT.

The J gene is TRBJ2-7, the V gene TRBV9; 7 bases map to TRBD2. The CDR3 spans 15 residues. CDR1 SGDLS and CDR2 YYNGEE come from the germline V gene. V lost 0 bases to trimming and J lost 7 bases; unmatched junction nucleotides: 10. The CDR3 is CASSVGGLDFGEQYF. Here the CDR3 DNA reads TGTGCCAGCAGCGTAGGAGGACTAGACTTCGGGGAGCAGTACTTC.

The chain links TRBV29-1 to TRBJ2-1, with 10 bases aligning to TRBD1. The CDR3 loop spans 13 amino acids. Trimming removed 7 bases from V and 7 bases from J; junction bases left unmatched: 7. CDR1 is SQVTM and CDR2 is ANQGSEA in the germline V gene. The CDR3: CSAGQGIGNEQFF. The CDR3 nucleotides are TGCAGCGCGGGACAGGGGATAGGTAATGAGCAGTTCTTC.

V and J are TRBV20-1 and TRBJ1-2, with TRBD1 identical over 8 bases. Germline CDR1 reads DFQATT; CDR2 reads SNEGSKA (reference sequence). V trimming: 0 bases; J trimming: 12 bases; junction bases outside the gene matches: 6. The length of the CDR3 is 12 residues. The CDR3 nucleotides are TGCAGTGCTAGAGAGAAGGACAGGGACCACACCTTC. This sequence encodes CSAREKDRDHTF.

The chain carries TRBV2 and TRBJ2-2; perhaps TRBD1 as D (5 bases). Germline loops: CDR1 SNHLY, CDR2 FYNNEI. This CDR3 is 14 amino acids long. The ends were cut back, 0 bases at V and 4 bases at J, with 6 bases in the middle. The CDR3 region is CASSEARVTGELFF. The CDR3 DNA is TGTGCCAGCAGTGAAGCCAGGGTCACCGGGGAGCTGTTTTTT.